A selection of T cell receptor beta chains follows, all from one sample in a study of T-cell memory formation after mild COVID-19. TCRdb fed the 5' RACE reads into MiXCR, producing one record per CDR3 protein. The table shows approximately 350,000 distinct CDR3 sequences, with approximately 14% occurring only once. The source material was PBMCs or a T cell subset sorted from them (not recorded which). The receptor set was obtained from a man aged 18 to 29 who had mild COVID-19 (a few samples of this study predate the infection). Cell type and time point are not known. The CDR3 runs from the conserved cysteine through the conserved F or W. Size values are once, few and many counts, or a class for expanded clones, and some rows have none.

abundance | j_gene | v_gene | CDR3aa
NA | TRBJ2-3 | TRBV7-9 | CASTPDAGGYERTDTQYF
few | TRBJ2-2 | TRBV24-1 | CATALGSTGELFF
NA | TRBJ1-4 | TRBV4-1 | CASSQERTEKLFF
few | TRBJ2-6 | TRBV6-1 | CASNTWYSGANVLTF
few | TRBJ1-1 | TRBV14 | CASSHGQANTEAFF
NA | TRBJ2-6 | TRBV6-2/TRBV6-3 | CASSYSGASGANVLTF
NA | TRBJ1-1 | TRBV10-1 | CASSEKVMNTEAFF
NA | TRBJ2-1 | TRBV5-6 | CASSPGNNEQFF
NA | TRBJ1-1 | TRBV6-5 | CASSYSPEVTEAFF
NA | TRBJ1-2 | TRBV7-2 | CASSSSGDGDGYTF
few | TRBJ1-1 | TRBV29-1 | CSAVTGWGTEAFF
many | TRBJ1-2 | TRBV11-2 | CASSLTGGAPYGYTF
many | TRBJ2-5 | TRBV19 | CASSTGQGTRGQETQYF
NA | TRBJ1-2 | TRBV20-1 | CSAETGGYGYTF
NA | TRBJ2-1 | TRBV7-8 | CASSLPSAGGPLVEQFF
NA | TRBJ2-7 | TRBV5-1 | CASSPGLNEQYF
NA | TRBJ2-3 | TRBV20-1 | CSARDNRGPDTQYF
few | TRBJ1-6 | TRBV7-2 | CASSPIPGQGNSPLHF
many | TRBJ2-5 | TRBV5-1 | CASTVQGKETQYF
few | TRBJ2-1 | TRBV6-2/TRBV6-3 | CASSLSRSYNEQFF
many | TRBJ2-2 | TRBV4-3 | CASSQAGSTGELFF
many | TRBJ2-1 | TRBV2 | CASRPRDRSHNEQFF
NA | TRBJ1-4 | TRBV4-1 | CASSQDGGSEGQFNEKLFF
many | TRBJ1-3 | TRBV7-2 | CASSLGPQESSGNTIYF
NA | TRBJ1-6 | TRBV7-6 | CASSLELAANNSPLHF
NA | TRBJ2-5 | TRBV20-1 | CSATVGQSIETQYF
few | TRBJ2-5 | TRBV5-1 | CASSYVVGLETQYF
NA | TRBJ2-5 | TRBV7-9 | CASSPSTGRLETQYF
few | TRBJ2-1 | TRBV28 | CASSSPRGERTYNEQFF
few | TRBJ1-5 | TRBV28 | CASSLYQQPQHF
few | TRBJ1-5 | TRBV27 | CASSLGGFNQPQHF
NA | TRBJ2-3 | TRBV7-2 | CASSLPSGGTDTQYF
few | TRBJ1-2 | TRBV5-1 | CASSSGQGAFDGYTF
NA | TRBJ1-2 | TRBV18 | CASSRGQVDYGYTF
NA | TRBJ2-4 | TRBV5-1 | CASSPSGGAKNIQYF
NA | TRBJ2-7 | TRBV9 | CASSRTTGQGNEQYF
NA | TRBJ1-2 | TRBV10-3 | CAISETGVYGYTF
NA | TRBJ1-1 | TRBV20-1 | CSARPPGQPNTEAFF
many | TRBJ2-7 | TRBV7-2 | CASSLAQRGGAEQYF
NA | TRBJ2-1 | TRBV24-1 | CATSDPGFGDNEQFF
NA | TRBJ1-3 | TRBV18 | CASSPDVAGNTIYF
once | TRBJ1-1 | TRBV20-1 | CSAQPSRVFAEAFF
few | TRBJ1-6 | TRBV4-1 | CASSQLPTENNSPLHF
NA | TRBJ1-2 | TRBV30 | CAWNMWTYGYTF
NA | TRBJ2-7 | TRBV29-1 | CSVGKGYEQYF
few | TRBJ1-2 | TRBV19 | CASSIPQAPNGYTF
few | TRBJ2-7 | TRBV4-2 | CASSQDLRRGQYF
NA | TRBJ2-5 | TRBV13 | CASSSAGGDQETQYF
many | TRBJ1-1 | TRBV12-3/TRBV12-4 | CASSFSDRGALRPFF